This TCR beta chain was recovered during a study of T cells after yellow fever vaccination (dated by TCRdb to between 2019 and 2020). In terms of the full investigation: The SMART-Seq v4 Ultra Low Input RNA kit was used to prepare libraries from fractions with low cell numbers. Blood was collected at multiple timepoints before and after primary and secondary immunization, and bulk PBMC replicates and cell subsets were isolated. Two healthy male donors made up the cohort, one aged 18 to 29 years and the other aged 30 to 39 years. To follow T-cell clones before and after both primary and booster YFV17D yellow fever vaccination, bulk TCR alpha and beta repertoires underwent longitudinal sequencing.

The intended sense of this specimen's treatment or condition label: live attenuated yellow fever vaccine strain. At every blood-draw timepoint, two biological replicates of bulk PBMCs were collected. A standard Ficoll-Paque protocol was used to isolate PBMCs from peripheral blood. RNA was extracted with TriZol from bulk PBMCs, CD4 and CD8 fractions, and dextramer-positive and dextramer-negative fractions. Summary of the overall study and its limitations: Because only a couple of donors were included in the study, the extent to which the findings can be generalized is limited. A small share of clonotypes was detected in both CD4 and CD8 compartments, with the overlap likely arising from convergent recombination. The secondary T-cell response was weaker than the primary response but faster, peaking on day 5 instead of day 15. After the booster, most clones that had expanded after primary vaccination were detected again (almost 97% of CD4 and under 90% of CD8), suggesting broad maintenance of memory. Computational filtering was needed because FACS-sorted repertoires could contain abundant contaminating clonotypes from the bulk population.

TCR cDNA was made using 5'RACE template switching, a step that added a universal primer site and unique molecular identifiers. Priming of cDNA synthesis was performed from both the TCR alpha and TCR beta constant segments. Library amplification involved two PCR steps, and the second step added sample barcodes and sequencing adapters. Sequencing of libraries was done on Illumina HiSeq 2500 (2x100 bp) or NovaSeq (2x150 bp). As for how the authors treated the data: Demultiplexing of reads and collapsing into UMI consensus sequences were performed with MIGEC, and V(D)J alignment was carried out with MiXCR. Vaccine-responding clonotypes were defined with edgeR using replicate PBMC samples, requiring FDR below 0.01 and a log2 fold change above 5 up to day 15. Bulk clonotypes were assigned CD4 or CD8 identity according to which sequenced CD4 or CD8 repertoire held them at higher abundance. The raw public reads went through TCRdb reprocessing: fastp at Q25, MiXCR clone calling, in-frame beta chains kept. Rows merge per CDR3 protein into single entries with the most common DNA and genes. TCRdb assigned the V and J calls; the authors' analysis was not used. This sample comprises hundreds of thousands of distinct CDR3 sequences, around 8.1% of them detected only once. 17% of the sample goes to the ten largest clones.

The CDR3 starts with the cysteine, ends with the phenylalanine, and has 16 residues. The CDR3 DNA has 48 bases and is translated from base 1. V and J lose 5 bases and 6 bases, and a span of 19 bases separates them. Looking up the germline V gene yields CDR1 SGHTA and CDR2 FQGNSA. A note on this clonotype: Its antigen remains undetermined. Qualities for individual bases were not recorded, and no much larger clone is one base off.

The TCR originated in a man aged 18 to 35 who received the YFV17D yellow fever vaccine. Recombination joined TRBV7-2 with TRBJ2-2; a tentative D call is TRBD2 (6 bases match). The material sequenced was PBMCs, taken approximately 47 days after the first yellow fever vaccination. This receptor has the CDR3 CASSGSGGLGSGELFF. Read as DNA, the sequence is TGTGCCAGCAGCGGTAGTGGGGGACTGGGATCCGGGGAGCTGTTTTTT. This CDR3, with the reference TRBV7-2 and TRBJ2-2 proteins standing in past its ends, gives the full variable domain GAGVSQSPSNKVTEKGKDVELRCDPISGHTALYWYRQSLGQGLEFLIYFQGNSAPDKSGLPSDRFSAERTGGSVSTLTIQRTQQEDSAVYLCASSGSGGLGSGELFFGEGSRLTVL.